The rows below give T cell receptor beta chains drawn from one sample of a study of early T cells in non-severe SARS-CoV-2 infection. TCRdb itself ran the 5' RACE reads through MiXCR, one entry per CDR3 protein. Of tens of thousands of distinct CDR3 sequences listed, under 15% are singletons. Material: whole blood. Receptors originate from an adult who was a healthcare worker with PCR-confirmed SARS-CoV-2 infection or an uninfected control (not recorded which). CDR3s include the opening cysteine and the closing phenylalanine or tryptophan. A D gene is named only where the DNA matches it firmly. Where a row states a size, it is once, few, many or the class of an expanded clone; other rows omit it.

few	TRBV20-1	TRBJ2-3	NA	TGCAGTGCCTCCCACCCAGAGGGCTCAGATACGCAGTATTTT	CSASHPEGSDTQYF
NA	TRBV4-1	TRBJ2-3	TRBD2	TGCGCCAGCAGACAGTCCGGGACTAGCGTGGATACGCAGTATTTT	CASRQSGTSVDTQYF
few	TRBV28	TRBJ2-5	NA	TGTGCCAGCAGTTCCGCCGCGGTTACCCAAGAGACCCAGTACTTC	CASSSAAVTQETQYF
NA	TRBV11-2	TRBJ2-5	NA	TGTGCCAGCAGCTTATCCCCGTACGGGTTAGAGACCCAGTACTTC	CASSLSPYGLETQYF
NA	TRBV14	TRBJ2-7	TRBD2	TGTGCCAGCAGCCCCTGGCCGCTAGCGGGGGAATACGAGCAGTACTTC	CASSPWPLAGEYEQYF
few	TRBV5-8	TRBJ2-7	NA	TGTGCCAGCAGCTTGGGGGGGAAGCAGTACTTC	CASSLGGKQYF
NA	TRBV29-1	TRBJ1-2	NA	TGCAGCGCCGGCCTTTATCAAGGGGACTACACCTTC	CSAGLYQGDYTF
NA	TRBV9	TRBJ2-5	NA	TGTGCCAGCAGTCCAAGGACGGCGCCCCAAGAGACCCAGTACTTC	CASSPRTAPQETQYF
NA	TRBV5-4	TRBJ2-2	TRBD2	TGTGCCACCCAGGGAGGGACCGGGGAGCTGTTTTTT	CATQGGTGELFF
many	TRBV6-1	TRBJ1-2	TRBD1	TGTGCCAGCAGACCCGACAGGGGGTATGGCTACACCTTC	CASRPDRGYGYTF
many	TRBV11-2	TRBJ2-1	NA	TGTGCCAGCAGCCCCCATCTTGAGTTATCCTACAATGAGCAGTTCTTC	CASSPHLELSYNEQFF
many	TRBV19	TRBJ2-4	NA	TGTGCTTCCGCTAGGACAGATCCCTCCAAAAACATTCAGTACTTC	CASARTDPSKNIQYF
NA	TRBV9	TRBJ2-6	NA	TGTGCCAGCAGCGTAGGTGGTGGGGCCAACGTCCTGACTTTC	CASSVGGGANVLTF
few	TRBV11-2	TRBJ1-2	NA	TGTGCCAGCAGCTTAGATTTCCGAGATGGCTACACCTTC	CASSLDFRDGYTF
NA	TRBV12-3/TRBV12-4	TRBJ2-3	NA	TGTGCCAGCAGCCTGGGCTCTCCCGATACGCAGTATTTT	CASSLGSPDTQYF
many	TRBV3-1	TRBJ1-2	NA	TGTGCCAGCAGCCAAACTTCAGGGGCTGGTGGCTACACCTTC	CASSQTSGAGGYTF
few	TRBV10-3	TRBJ2-1	NA	TGTGCCATCAGTGAGTGGGGAAAAACCTACAATGAGCAGTTCTTC	CAISEWGKTYNEQFF
NA	TRBV7-9	TRBJ2-3	NA	TGTGCCAGCAGCCAAAGCCTGGGCGCAGATACGCAGTATTTT	CASSQSLGADTQYF
few	TRBV28	TRBJ1-1	NA	TGTGCCGGTTCATCCGAGGGGAACACTGAAGCTTTCTTT	CAGSSEGNTEAFF
NA	TRBV11-2	TRBJ2-4	TRBD2	TGTGCCAGCAGCTTACGGCTAGCGGTAACAAACATTCAGTACTTC	CASSLRLAVTNIQYF
NA	TRBV27	TRBJ1-6	TRBD1	TGTGCCAGCAGTTTGCAGGGGGTTTATAATTCACCCCTCCACTTT	CASSLQGVYNSPLHF
NA	TRBV28	TRBJ1-2	NA	TGTGCCAGCAGGGGAATGGGCTATGGCTACACCTTC	CASRGMGYGYTF
NA	TRBV20-1	TRBJ2-2	TRBD2	TGCAGTGCTAGGGGGAGGGAGGCGAACACCGGGGAGCTGTTTTTT	CSARGREANTGELFF
many	TRBV12-3/TRBV12-4	TRBJ2-1	NA	TGTGCCAGCAGTTTACGAGGGTTCGGTTACAATGAGCAGTTCTTC	CASSLRGFGYNEQFF
NA	TRBV24-1	TRBJ2-5	NA	TGTGCCACCAGTGGAACTCGGGGGGAGACCCAGTACTTC	CATSGTRGETQYF
few	TRBV13	TRBJ2-1	TRBD2	TGTGCCAGCAGCTCATATAGCGGGCTTTACAATGAGCAGTTCTTC	CASSSYSGLYNEQFF
NA	TRBV29-1	TRBJ2-3	NA	TGCAGCGTTGACGTGTTTCCAGATACGCAGTATTTT	CSVDVFPDTQYF
NA	TRBV15	TRBJ2-1	NA	TGTGCCACCAGCAGAGAGGACACCCCCAATGAGCAGTTCTTC	CATSREDTPNEQFF
few	TRBV7-9	TRBJ2-2	NA	TGTGCCAGCAGAGGGGAGTCCGGGGAGCTGTTTTTT	CASRGESGELFF
few	TRBV5-6	TRBJ2-3	NA	TGTGCCAGCAGCGGGTATCCTGCCACAGATACGCAGTATTTT	CASSGYPATDTQYF
NA	TRBV2	TRBJ2-4	NA	TGTGCCACCGGACCCGGGTACTTC	CATGPGYF
many	TRBV5-1	TRBJ2-1	NA	TGCGCCAGCAGCCCCCTTTCCTACAATGAGCAGTTCTTC	CASSPLSYNEQFF
few	TRBV27	TRBJ1-3	TRBD1	TGTGCCAGTCGACCCGGACAGGTCGGAAACACCATATATTTT	CASRPGQVGNTIYF
few	TRBV27	TRBJ2-3	TRBD2	TGTGCCAGCAGCACCGGGACTAGCTGGGGGCAGTATTTT	CASSTGTSWGQYF
NA	TRBV18	TRBJ2-3	NA	TGTGCCAGTTCTCATAGTATGACAGATACGCAGTATTTT	CASSHSMTDTQYF
many	TRBV19	TRBJ2-1	TRBD2	TGTGCCAGTAGTTCACCGGCGGGACTAGCGCAAGGCAATGAGCAGTTCTTC	CASSSPAGLAQGNEQFF
NA	TRBV5-5	TRBJ2-1	TRBD1	TGTGCCAGCAGCGATCGGACAGGGGGCTCCTACAATGAGCAGTTCTTC	CASSDRTGGSYNEQFF
NA	TRBV7-6	TRBJ1-4	NA	TGTGCCAGCAGTCGGACGTTTAATAATGAAAAACTGTTTTTT	CASSRTFNNEKLFF
NA	TRBV7-9	TRBJ2-1	NA	TGTGCCAGCAGCTTACGGACTATCGGCAATGAGCAGTTCTTC	CASSLRTIGNEQFF